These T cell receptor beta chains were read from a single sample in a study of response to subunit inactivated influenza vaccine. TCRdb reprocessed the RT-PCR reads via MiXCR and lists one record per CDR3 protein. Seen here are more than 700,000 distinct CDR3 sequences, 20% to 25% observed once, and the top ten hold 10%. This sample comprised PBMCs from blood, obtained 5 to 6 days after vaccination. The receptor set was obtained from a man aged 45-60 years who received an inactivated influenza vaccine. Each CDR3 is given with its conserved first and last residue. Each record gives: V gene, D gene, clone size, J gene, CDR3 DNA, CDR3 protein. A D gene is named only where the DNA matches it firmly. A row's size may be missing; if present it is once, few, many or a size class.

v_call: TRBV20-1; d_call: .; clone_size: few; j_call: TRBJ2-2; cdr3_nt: TGCAGTGCTAGGTACCGGGTTCACAACACCGGGGAGCTGTTTTTT; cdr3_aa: CSARYRVHNTGELFF
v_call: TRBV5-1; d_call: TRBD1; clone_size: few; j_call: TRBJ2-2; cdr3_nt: TGCGCCAGCAGCGTGGACAGGACTAACACCGGGGAGCTGTTTTTT; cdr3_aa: CASSVDRTNTGELFF
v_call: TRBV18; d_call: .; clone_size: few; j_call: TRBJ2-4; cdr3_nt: TGTGCCAGCTCACCATCAGGGGCGTTCAAAAACATTCAGTACTTC; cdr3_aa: CASSPSGAFKNIQYF
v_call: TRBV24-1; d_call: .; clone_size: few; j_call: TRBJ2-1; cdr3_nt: TGTGCCACCAGTGATTTATCGGGGAGCTCCTACAATGAGCAGTTCTTC; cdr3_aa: CATSDLSGSSYNEQFF
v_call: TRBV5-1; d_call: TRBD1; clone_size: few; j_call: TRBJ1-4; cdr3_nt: TGCGCCAGCAGACGCTCCACAGGGGGCGAAAATGAAAAACTGTTTTTT; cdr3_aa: CASRRSTGGENEKLFF
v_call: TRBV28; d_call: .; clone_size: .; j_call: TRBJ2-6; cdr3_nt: TGTGCCAGCAGTCCCCCGGTGGGGGCTGGGGCCAACGTCCTGACTTTC; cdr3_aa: CASSPPVGAGANVLTF
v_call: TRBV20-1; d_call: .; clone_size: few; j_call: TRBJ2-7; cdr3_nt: TGCAGTGCTCGAGGGAGTTTATTCGAGCAGTACTTC; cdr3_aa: CSARGSLFEQYF
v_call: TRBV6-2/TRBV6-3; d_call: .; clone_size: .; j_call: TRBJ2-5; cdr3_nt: TGTGCCAGCAGTTACTCGAGGTTCCTAGAGACCCAGTACTTC; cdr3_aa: CASSYSRFLETQYF
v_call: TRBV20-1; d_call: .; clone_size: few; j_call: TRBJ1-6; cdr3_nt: TGCAGTGCGTACCGGGACGGGAATTCACCCCTCCACTTT; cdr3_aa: CSAYRDGNSPLHF
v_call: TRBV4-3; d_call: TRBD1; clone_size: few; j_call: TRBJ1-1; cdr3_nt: TGCGCCAGCAGCGGATGGACAGGGGGTACTGAAGCTTTCTTT; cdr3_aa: CASSGWTGGTEAFF
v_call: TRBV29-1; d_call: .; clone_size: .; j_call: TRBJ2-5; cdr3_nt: TGCAGTATCCGAATTACGGTCGAGACCCAGTACTTC; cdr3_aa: CSIRITVETQYF
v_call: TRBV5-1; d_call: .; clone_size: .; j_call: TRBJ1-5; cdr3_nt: TGCGCCAGCAGCTTGGACTGGGTCGGAAGTCCCGAACAGCCCCAGCATTTT; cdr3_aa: CASSLDWVGSPEQPQHF
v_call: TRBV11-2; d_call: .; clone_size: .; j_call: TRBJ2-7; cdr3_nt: TGTGCCAGCAGCTCCCTCGGCGGAACCTACGAGCAGTACTTC; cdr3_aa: CASSSLGGTYEQYF
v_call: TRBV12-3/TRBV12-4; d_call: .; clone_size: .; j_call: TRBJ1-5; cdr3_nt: TGTGCCAGCAGCTTGGGAGTGGCCGTGATGGGGCAGCCCCAGCATTTT; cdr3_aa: CASSLGVAVMGQPQHF
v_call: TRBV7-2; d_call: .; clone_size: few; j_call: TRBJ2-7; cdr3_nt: TGTGCCAGCAGCTTAATATCATTCTCCTACGAGCAGTACTTC; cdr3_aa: CASSLISFSYEQYF
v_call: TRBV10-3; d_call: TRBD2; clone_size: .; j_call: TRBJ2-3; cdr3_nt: TGTGCCATCAGTGAGACAGCGGGGGGGCCGGTCACAGATACGCAGTATTTT; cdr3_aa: CAISETAGGPVTDTQYF
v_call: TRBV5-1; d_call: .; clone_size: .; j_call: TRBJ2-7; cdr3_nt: TGCGCCAGCAGCTTGGCCAGCGAAGCCTACGAGCAGTACTTC; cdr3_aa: CASSLASEAYEQYF
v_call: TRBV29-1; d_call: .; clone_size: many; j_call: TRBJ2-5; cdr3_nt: TGCAGCGCCGAGGAACAGCTTGGGACCCAGTACTTC; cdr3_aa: CSAEEQLGTQYF